Below, 32 T cell receptor beta chains from the same sample are listed, as sequenced in a study of blood T cell repertoires in COVID-19 (dated by TCRdb to 2019 to 2021). The library came from the immunoSEQ multiplex PCR assay. TCRdb retrieved this table from immuneACCESS and kept in-frame rearrangements only. Not all clones are present; in checked studies, unresolved V genes account for under half, and no reason is known for the remainder. The sample includes fewer than 350,000 clones, with more than 75% observed a single time. Roughly 2% of the sample is in the top ten clones. Sequencing was carried out using PBMCs or T cells enriched from blood (not recorded which). The receptors stem from a woman aged 55-69 years in a cohort exposed to, infected with or recovered from COVID-19 (not recorded which).

The chain has TRBV10-3 and TRBJ1-6; D may be TRBD1 (5 bases). CDR1 and CDR2 (germline): ENHRY, SYGVKD. V was cut by 8 bases and J by 6 bases, with 14 bases left in between. CDR3 size: 14 residues. The CDR3 reads CAIQAGVSNSPLHF. The CDR3 bases are TGTGCCATCCAGGCGGGGGTCTCTAATTCACCCCTCCACTTT.

This chain joins TRBV10-1 and TRBJ2-3; 9 bases match TRBD2. V lost 6 bases, J lost 0 bases, and 7 bases stayed unmatched. The length of the CDR3 is 16 residues. Germline CDR1 reads WNHNN; CDR2 reads SYGVQD (reference sequence). The CDR3 loop is CASSEASGASTDTQYF. The DNA of the CDR3 is TGCGCCAGCAGCGAAGCTAGCGGGGCTAGCACAGATACGCAGTATTTT.

J is TRBJ2-7 and V is TRBV18; D is perhaps TRBD2 (5 bases). Trimming cost V 1 base and J 0 bases, with 16 bases left between them. From germline, CDR1 is KGHSH and CDR2 LQKENI. The CDR3 totals 17 residues. The CDR3 nucleotides read TGTGCCAGCTCACCACGGCAGGCGGGCGGTAGCTCCTACGAGCAGTACTTC. This gives the protein CASSPRQAGGSSYEQYF.

This clone has a single count. V gene TRBV28 combines with J gene TRBJ2-7; 7 bases agree with TRBD1. Germline CDR1 and CDR2: MDHEN and SYDVKM. CDR3 length: 17 amino acids. J was trimmed by 0 bases and V by 2 bases; bases with no gene match: 10. The CDR3 loop reads CASSLDLKQGRSYEQYF. The CDR3 nucleotides read TGTGCCAGCAGTTTAGACTTAAAACAGGGGCGCTCCTACGAGCAGTACTTC.

This clone is a singleton in its sample. The rearrangement joins TRBV29-1 to TRBJ2-5; weak D call: TRBD1 (6 bases). V lost 2 bases and J lost 7, with 8 bases in between. This CDR3 region has 11 residues. CDR1 and CDR2 from the germline V gene are SQVTM and ANQGSEA. The CDR3 spells CSVENRATQYF. Written as DNA, the CDR3 is TGCAGCGTTGAAAACAGGGCGACCCAGTACTTC.

This clone was seen only once. The genes are TRBV1 and TRBJ2-1; the table's D call, TRBD2, was not checked against the DNA. TRBV1 is assigned pseudogene status. The CDR3 is 17 amino acids. CDR3 sequence: CTSSPPGRESLYNEQFF. As DNA, the CDR3 is TGCACCAGCAGCCCCCCCGGGCGGGAGTCACTCTACAATGAGCAGTTCTTC.

The chain joins TRBV10-1 to TRBJ2-1; tentative D call: TRBD1 (5 bases). The V gene lost 2 bases and the J gene lost 7 bases, with 21 bases spanning the gap. Germline V CDR1 and CDR2: WNHNN, SYGVQD (reference sequence). The CDR3 totals 17 residues. The CDR3 coding sequence is TGCGCCAGCAGTGAGGGCAGTCAAAGGGGCGTTAGGAATGAGCAGTTCTTC. Protein product: CASSEGSQRGVRNEQFF.

The rearrangement joins TRBV19 to TRBJ1-4; D might be TRBD1 (5 bases). Germline assignment: CDR1 LNHDA and CDR2 SQIVND (reference sequence). The germline V and J ends were trimmed by 5 bases and 8 bases, with 18 bases remaining between them. The CDR3 contains 15 residues. The CDR3 loop is CASSPRIGTREKLFF. The CDR3 DNA sequence: TGTGCCAGTAGTCCTCGGATCGGGACTCGAGAAAAACTGTTTTTT.

J is TRBJ1-2 and V is TRBV4-2, with no clear D. Germline V gene data show CDR1 as LGHNA and CDR2 as YNFKEQ. The CDR3 contains 12 residues. The V end lost 0 bases, the J end lost 7 bases, and 6 bases lay between the germline ends. CDR3 in amino acids: CASSQDELGYTF. In DNA form, the CDR3 reads TGTGCCAGCAGCCAAGATGAACTTGGCTACACCTTC.

This clone has just a few counts. The V and J genes are TRBV28 and TRBJ2-1, with TRBD2 matching 7 bases. Germline V gene data show CDR1 as MDHEN and CDR2 as SYDVKM. Trimming removed 5 bases from V and 3 bases from J; junction bases left unmatched: 7. This CDR3 has 15 residues. CDR3 DNA sequence: TGTGCCAGCAGTGCCGGGGGGAGAGGCTACAATGAGCAGTTCTTC. Its translation: CASSAGGRGYNEQFF.

The rearrangement links TRBV5-1 to TRBJ2-5; possibly TRBD1 for D (5 bases). V lost 3 bases, J lost 5 bases, and 11 bases lay in between. CDR1 and CDR2 (germline): SGHRS, YFSETQ. The CDR3 has 13 amino acids. The CDR3 loop is CASSSQGLETQYF. CDR3 nucleotides: TGCGCCAGCAGCTCCCAGGGTTTGGAGACCCAGTACTTC.

V gene TRBV13 combines with J gene TRBJ2-1; 9 nucleotides match TRBD2. CDR1 is PRHDT, CDR2 FYEKMQ, per germline (reference sequence). V gave up 4 bases and J gave up 0 bases; unmatched junction bases: 4. The CDR3 consists of 16 residues. DNA of the CDR3: TGTGCCAGCAGCTCACTAGCGGGTGGCTCCTACAATGAGCAGTTCTTC. Protein: CASSSLAGGSYNEQFF.

The chain has TRBV7-6 and TRBJ2-2; a possible D gene is TRBD1 (6 bases). V lost 1 base and J 14 bases, leaving 11 bases between the germline ends. The CDR3 sequence is 12 residues long. The germline gives CDR1 SGHVS, CDR2 FNYEAQ. The DNA of the CDR3 is TGTGCCAGCAGCTTAGTAAGACAGGACCTGTTTTTT. Its translation: CASSLVRQDLFF.

This chain connects TRBV6-2 or TRBV6-3 to TRBJ1-1; 11 bases map to TRBD1. There are 16 residues in the CDR3. The germline CDR1 and CDR2 sequences are MNHEY and SVGEGT. The junction had 4 bases not matched to a gene; V was cut back by 4 bases and J by 0 bases. The CDR3 DNA is TGTGCCAGCAGTTCGGGACAGGGGGGGCTGAACACTGAAGCTTTCTTT. Translation: CASSSGQGGLNTEAFF.

V usage is TRBV5-4 and J usage is TRBJ2-1; 12 nucleotides line up with TRBD2. Germline V gene sequence: CDR1 SGHNT, CDR2 YYREEE (reference sequence). The V gene end was trimmed by 4 bases and the J gene end by 13 bases; junction bases not matched to a gene: 12. The CDR3 has 15 amino acids. CDR3 region: CASSIEPTSGRTQFF. The CDR3 DNA reads as TGTGCCAGCAGCATAGAACCTACTAGCGGGAGGACTCAGTTCTTC.

The chain uses TRBV27 and TRBJ2-2, with 14 bases aligning to TRBD2. CDR1 and CDR2 (germline): MNHEY, SMNVEV (reference sequence). The CDR3 consists of 16 residues. The J segment lost 6 bases and the V segment lost 4 bases, leaving 4 bases of the junction unmatched. The chain's CDR3 is CASSWGLAGDPGELFF. The DNA of the CDR3 is TGTGCCAGCAGTTGGGGACTAGCGGGAGACCCCGGGGAGCTGTTTTTT.

The chain is built from TRBV5-5 and TRBJ2-7; D perhaps matches TRBD1 (5 bases). The CDR3 is 14 residues long. Looked up from germline, CDR1 is SGHKS and CDR2 is YYEKEE (reference sequence). V was cut by 0 bases and J by 4 bases, with 11 bases left in between. CDR3 region: CASSLAPGMYEQYF. The CDR3 region has the DNA TGTGCCAGCAGCTTGGCTCCAGGGATGTACGAGCAGTACTTC.

The chain uses TRBV5-1 and TRBJ2-2, with a weak D call TRBD2 (6 bases). This CDR3 is 15 amino acids long. Germline lookup yields CDR1 SGHRS and CDR2 YFSETQ. V lost 6 bases and J 7 bases, leaving 19 bases between the germline ends. The CDR3 is CASTPEAGWVGELFF. The CDR3 DNA sequence: TGCGCCAGCACCCCGGAGGCGGGATGGGTCGGGGAGCTGTTTTTT.

The chain recombines TRBV2 with TRBJ1-2, with TRBD1 matching over 7 bases. The CDR3 consists of 15 residues. Germline CDR1 SNHLY, CDR2 FYNNEI. Trimming cost V 5 bases and J 4 bases; bases outside gene matches: 10. The chain's CDR3 is CASSNRQGRGYGYTF. CDR3 DNA: TGTGCCAGCAGTAACAGACAGGGTCGGGGCTATGGCTACACCTTC.

This rearrangement joins TRBV10-3 to TRBJ1-1; D remains unclear. The CDR3 runs 12 residues. In germline, CDR1 is ENHRY, CDR2 SYGVKD. Trimming took off 2 bases at V and 5 bases at J, with 6 bases between the two ends. CDR3 protein: CAISEGGTEAFF. CDR3 nucleotide sequence: TGTGCCATCAGTGAGGGAGGTACTGAAGCTTTCTTT.

The rearrangement joins TRBV7-9 to TRBJ1-4, with 7 bases that match TRBD1. The CDR3 totals 16 residues. Losses at the gene ends were 3 bases for V and 0 bases for J; bases not matched to a gene: 4. The germline CDR1 and CDR2 sequences are SEHNR and FQNEAQ (reference sequence). The CDR3 here is CASSFGTAATNEKLFF. CDR3 nucleotides: TGTGCCAGCAGCTTCGGGACAGCTGCAACTAATGAAAAACTGTTTTTT.

V gene TRBV19 combines with J gene TRBJ1-5; D gene uncertain. The CDR3 runs to 15 residues. The V end was cut by 5 bases, the J end by 10 bases, with 21 bases between. The germline CDR1 and CDR2 sequences are LNHDA and SQIVND (reference sequence). The CDR3 DNA is TGTGCCAGTAGTCCTCGAGACGGGTCCGTGAGACCCCAGCATTTT. Translating it yields CASSPRDGSVRPQHF.

This clone showed up just once. The chain combines TRBV28 with TRBJ1-2; a weak D match, TRBD1 (5 bases). V was pared by 5 bases and J by 0 bases, with 19 bases between. This CDR3 region has 17 residues. Looked up from germline, CDR1 is MDHEN and CDR2 is SYDVKM. The CDR3 protein is CASSLGGGRVSNYGYTF. The CDR3 region has the DNA TGTGCCAGCAGTCTTGGTGGGGGGAGGGTCTCTAACTATGGCTACACCTTC.

The chain uses TRBV5-4 and TRBJ2-7, with a tentative D call TRBD1 (7 bases). CDR3 length equals 16 residues. From germline, CDR1 is SGHNT and CDR2 YYREEE (reference sequence). Deletions cut 0 bases from V and 5 bases from J, with 18 bases between. The CDR3 sequence: CASSLGGQGGPNEQYF. The CDR3 DNA sequence: TGTGCCAGCAGCTTGGGTGGGCAGGGGGGCCCCAACGAGCAGTACTTC.

The chain uses TRBV27 and TRBJ2-7; 10 bases line up with TRBD2. Trimming cost V 1 base and J 6 bases; bases outside gene matches: 3. Germline V gene sequence: CDR1 MNHEY, CDR2 SMNVEV (reference sequence). This CDR3 comprises 14 residues. CDR3 in DNA: TGTGCCAGCAGTTTATTAGCGGGGGGTGCCGAGCAGTACTTC. This gives the protein CASSLLAGGAEQYF.

This clone was seen only a few times. The chain recombines TRBV9 with TRBJ1-1; 7 bases are a match to TRBD1. The germline CDR1 and CDR2 sequences are SGDLS and YYNGEE. The CDR3 covers 16 residues. The ends lost 2 bases at V and 5 bases at J; junction bases unmatched: 12. The CDR3 DNA is TGTGCCAGCAGCGTGGGACAGCTATATGAACGGACTGAAGCTTTCTTT. This encodes CASSVGQLYERTEAFF.

This clone occurred a few times. The rearrangement joins TRBV5-1 to TRBJ2-3, with TRBD1 identical over 7 bases. The CDR3 spans 16 residues. The V gene end was trimmed by 4 bases and the J gene end by 0 bases; junction bases not matched to a gene: 8. Germline CDR1 reads SGHRS; CDR2 reads YFSETQ. CDR3 nucleotide sequence: TGCGCCAGCAGCACGGGGACAGCCACGAGCACAGATACGCAGTATTTT. It specifies CASSTGTATSTDTQYF.

The V call is TRBV3-1 (or the pseudogene TRBV3-2), the J call TRBJ1-1; 8 bases map to TRBD1. The CDR3 is 16 residues long. J lost 3 bases, V lost 1 base, and 7 bases had no gene match. The germline V gene encodes CDR1 LGHDT and CDR2 YNNKEL (reference sequence). The CDR3 DNA follows: TGTGCCAGCAGCCAAGCGGCAGGGGGCTTGGACACTGAAGCTTTCTTT. It translates to CASSQAAGGLDTEAFF.

This chain uses TRBV27 with TRBJ2-7; D call uncertain. V was pared by 6 bases and J by 3 bases, with 18 bases between. This CDR3 has 15 amino acids. Germline V gene lookup returns CDR1 MNHEY and CDR2 SMNVEV (reference sequence). The CDR3 protein is CASRPIFPLDYEQYF. CDR3 coding DNA: TGTGCCAGCAGGCCGATCTTCCCCCTAGACTACGAGCAGTACTTC.

The CDR3 protein is CASIDLGLAGGPTGELFF. The DNA for the CDR3 is TGTGCCAGCATTGACTTGGGACTAGCGGGAGGGCCGACCGGGGAGCTGTTTTTT. The J gene is TRBJ2-2, the V gene TRBV6-1, with 16 bases fitting TRBD2. There are 18 residues in the CDR3. J was trimmed by 5 bases and V by 7 bases; bases with no gene match: 10. Germline V lookup: CDR1 MNHNS, CDR2 SASEGT.

This clone has a handful of counts. The identical CDR3 is also encoded by other nucleotide sequences in the sample. The V gene is TRBV30, the J gene TRBJ2-7, with D possibly matching TRBD2 (5 bases). The CDR3 has 11 amino acids. Germline-derived CDR1 and CDR2 are GTSNPN and SVGIG (reference sequence). The germline V and J ends were trimmed by 4 bases and 3 bases, with 7 bases remaining between them. CDR3 nucleotides: TGTGCCTGGACCCGGGGCTACGAGCAGTACTTC. Its translation: CAWTRGYEQYF.

This rearrangement joins TRBV5-1 to TRBJ2-3; 10 positions agree with TRBD2. CDR1 SGHRS and CDR2 YFSETQ come from the germline V gene. The length of the CDR3 is 15 residues. Trimming removed 4 bases from V and 6 bases from J; junction bases left unmatched: 8. The CDR3 DNA reads TGCGCCAGCAGCGCTAGCGGGGGCCTGGGGGATACGCAGTATTTT. Its protein is CASSASGGLGDTQYF.